Below, one T cell receptor beta chain is given with its context. Its antigen is as yet unknown. Prior to sequencing, the ViraFEST assay stimulated PBMC with viral peptide pools, which expanded the antigen-specific CD4+ T cells. Following culture for roughly 10 days, CD4+ T cells were isolated. Previously uninfected by SARS-CoV-2, the vaccine recipients also showed negative nucleocapsid antibodies. Repertoires were generated with immunoSEQ multiplex PCR, while TCRdb's copy carries only in-frame clones and drops some. The sample holds tens of thousands of clones, about 72% seen once. The entry originates in a study of vaccination effects on CD4 cells after COVID-19. General observations from the study: Early timepoints after infection were absent, and convalescent patients were few in the study.

Per the germline V gene, CDR1 is LNHNV and CDR2 is YYDKDF (reference sequence). This CDR3 comprises 16 residues. V shed 0 bases and J 2 bases; nucleotides not matched to a gene: 2. The sequence came from a human donor who received a COVID-19 vaccine. This chain links TRBV15 with TRBJ1-5; 9 positions agree with TRBD1. Sequencing used CD4+ T cells from PBMCs cultured with HCoV-NL63 spike peptides, obtained before COVID-19 vaccination. The CDR3 DNA follows: TGTGCCACCAGCAGAGAATGGACAGGGGGCAATCAGCCCCAGCATTTT. Its protein is CATSREWTGGNQPQHF.